The 19 T cell receptor beta chains below were found in one sample sequenced in a study of regulatory T cells in long-lasting Graves disease. Assembly of TCR beta libraries relied on iRepertoire HTBI primers together with Arm-PCR of CDR3 regions. Each CDR3 protein is one row after TCRdb ran MiXCR on the multiplex PCR reads. The sample consists of more than 350,000 distinct CDR3 sequences, around 20% of them appearing once. The time point is: persistent/refractory GD, antithyroid drugs over 5 years with positive TRAb. The TCR library was made from RNA extracted from PBMCs. Sequenced here: peripheral blood mononuclear cells (PBMCs), sampled when the disease was refractory, from a patient treated with antithyroid drugs. Every receptor here comes from a female donor with Graves disease.

In this sample, this clonotype turned up many times. This chain links TRBV7-9 with TRBJ1-1; 7 bases are shared with TRBD1. J lost 4 bases, V lost 5 bases, and 16 bases had no gene match. Germline V gene lookup returns CDR1 SEHNR and CDR2 FQNEAQ (reference sequence). The CDR3 length is 17 residues. The CDR3 nucleotides read TGTGCCAGCAGCACATCTATCTTAAGATCAGGGGGCACTGAAGCTTTCTTT. Amino acids: CASSTSILRSGGTEAFF.

This clonotype was recorded once. A much larger clone differs by one base, so this may be a read error. This chain connects TRBV11-3 to TRBJ2-1, with a tentative D call TRBD1 (7 bases). From germline, CDR1 is SGHNT and CDR2 YENEEA. The CDR3 sequence is 15 residues long. The V end was cut by 1 base, the J end by 4 bases, with 11 bases between. The CDR3 coding sequence is TGTGCCAGCAGCTTAGGGGCAGGGGGGTACAATGAGCAGTTCTTC. This sequence encodes CASSLGAGGYNEQFF.

This chain uses TRBV19 with TRBJ2-4, with 9 bases fitting TRBD2. Germline V gives CDR1 LNHDA, CDR2 SQIVND (reference sequence). V was pared by 5 bases and J by 12 bases, with 14 bases of the junction left unmatched. This CDR3 spans 15 amino acids. The CDR3 spells CASSLRLAEGPSQYF. CDR3 bases: TGTGCCAGTAGTCTCAGACTAGCGGAGGGGCCTAGTCAGTACTTC.

This clonotype showed up just a few times. V usage is TRBV5-1 and J usage is TRBJ1-5; the D is unclear. The germline V gene encodes CDR1 SGHRS and CDR2 YFSETQ. The CDR3 totals 15 residues. The V end lost 4 bases, the J end lost 3 bases, and 14 bases lay between the germline ends. In nucleotides, the CDR3 is TGCGCCAGCAGCCCCTTGGGGAATTACAATCAGCCCCAGCATTTT. Translating gives CASSPLGNYNQPQHF.

This clonotype turned up a few times. The chain recombines TRBV6-1 with TRBJ2-7, with 13 bases matching TRBD2. The germline V gene has CDR1 MNHNS and CDR2 SASEGT. Unmatched junction bases numbered 11, after V lost 5 bases and J lost 7 bases. The CDR3 runs 16 residues. CDR3 sequence: CASSQGTTSGREEQYF. DNA for the CDR3: TGTGCCAGCAGTCAGGGGACCACTAGCGGGAGGGAAGAGCAGTACTTC.

At least ten counts were recorded for this clonotype. The chain combines TRBV12-3 or TRBV12-4 with TRBJ2-7, with D possibly TRBD2 on 5 matching bases. The ends were cut back, 6 bases at V and 5 bases at J, with 8 bases in the middle. The CDR3 spans 11 residues. CDR3 in amino acids: CASRFGDEQYF. The CDR3 nucleotides are TGTGCCAGCAGGTTCGGGGACGAGCAGTACTTC.

This clonotype was recorded many times. The chain combines TRBV28 with TRBJ2-5; no firm D call. The CDR3 contains 14 residues. CDR1 is MDHEN, CDR2 SYDVKM, per germline. Trimming took 3 bases from V and 1 from J, leaving 9 bases between them. The DNA for the CDR3 is TGTGCCAGCAGTTTTAAAGGGATCCAAGAGACCCAGTACTTC. This encodes CASSFKGIQETQYF.

A few counts support this clonotype. The V gene is TRBV19, the J gene TRBJ2-7; 7 positions agree with TRBD2. Trimming removed 6 bases from V and 2 bases from J; junction bases left unmatched: 7. The CDR3 is 14 amino acids. The germline gives CDR1 LNHDA, CDR2 SQIVND (reference sequence). The CDR3 coding sequence is TGTGCCAGTAGCCTAGCGGACGGAACCTACGAGCAGTACTTC. Amino acids: CASSLADGTYEQYF.

This clonotype was seen many times. This chain connects TRBV2 to TRBJ1-2; D may be TRBD1 (6 bases). The CDR3 length is 15 residues. Trimming removed 0 bases at V and 3 bases at J, with 11 bases between. Germline V gene sequence: CDR1 SNHLY, CDR2 FYNNEI. The CDR3 here is CASSEAAGVDYGYTF. The DNA of the CDR3 is TGTGCCAGCAGTGAAGCGGCAGGGGTCGACTATGGCTACACCTTC.

This clonotype was recorded many times. J is TRBJ1-1 and V is TRBV6-5; perhaps TRBD1 as D (5 bases). V shed 0 bases and J shed 4 bases, with 12 bases lying between them. There are 15 residues in the CDR3. Germline V gene data show CDR1 as MNHEY and CDR2 as SVGAGI. The CDR3 loop is CASSYSILRGTEAFF. As DNA, the CDR3 is TGTGCCAGCAGTTACTCGATACTAAGGGGCACTGAAGCTTTCTTT.

This clonotype was counted ten times or more. The J gene is TRBJ1-1, the V gene TRBV11-2; D uncertain. Germline V gene data show CDR1 as SGHAT and CDR2 as FQNNGV. The CDR3 contains 13 residues. With 1 base removed from V and 11 bases from J, the gap between germline ends came to 14 bases. The DNA for the CDR3 is TGTGCCAGCAGCTTAGGGGCCGGAGGATTGGCTTTCTTT. Amino acids: CASSLGAGGLAFF.

There are many counts of this clonotype. This rearrangement joins TRBV28 to TRBJ2-7; 10 bases fit TRBD1. The CDR3 consists of 17 residues. The V gene's germline CDR1 is MDHEN and CDR2 SYDVKM. The J segment lost 0 bases and the V segment lost 0 bases, leaving 5 bases of the junction unmatched. In nucleotides, the CDR3 is TGTGCCAGCAGTTTATGGACAGGGGGCAGAAGCTCCTACGAGCAGTACTTC. It is translated as CASSLWTGGRSSYEQYF.

The chain joins TRBV5-4 to TRBJ2-2; TRBD2 aligns across 13 bases. Germline values: CDR1 SGHNT, CDR2 YYREEE (reference sequence). Trimming cost V 4 bases and J 4 bases; bases outside gene matches: 7. This CDR3 is 17 amino acids long. The CDR3 DNA reads as TGTGCCAGCAGCCGGACTAGCGGGAGTCGAATCACCGGGGAGCTGTTTTTT. This translates into CASSRTSGSRITGELFF.

Comments on this clonotype: This likely came from a read error, as a far larger clone is one base away. The chain uses TRBV2 and TRBJ2-7; D unresolved. This CDR3 is 15 amino acids long. The germline V and J ends were trimmed by 8 bases and 0 bases, with 17 bases remaining between them. CDR1 is SNHLY and CDR2 is FYNNEI in the germline V gene. DNA of the CDR3: TGTGCCAGCGGTTTAACGGCCGCCTACTCCTACGAGCAGTACTTC. Translating it yields CASGLTAAYSYEQYF.

The chain employs TRBV6-1 and TRBJ2-7; 13 bases are a match to TRBD2. The germline CDR1 and CDR2 sequences are MNHNS and SASEGT. Germline trimming cut 5 bases from V and 3 bases from J; bases unmatched to any gene: 4. The CDR3 has 15 amino acids. CDR3 DNA: TGTGCCAGCAGTCGCGGGACTAGCGGGGACTACGAGCAGTACTTC. Translated, it gives CASSRGTSGDYEQYF.

This clonotype was detected ten times or more. This sequence joins TRBV28 and TRBJ2-5; 14 nucleotides align to TRBD2. Germline assignment: CDR1 MDHEN and CDR2 SYDVKM. The trim removed 5 bases at V and 5 bases at J, leaving 13 bases unmatched. This CDR3 spans 18 amino acids. The CDR3 bases are TGTGCCAGCAGTATCGGACTAGCGGGAGGCCGGGGGGAGGAGACCCAGTACTTC. It yields the protein CASSIGLAGGRGEETQYF.

This clonotype turned up a few times. The genes are TRBV10-3 and TRBJ2-7; 12 nucleotides line up with TRBD2. In germline, CDR1 is ENHRY, CDR2 SYGVKD. Unmatched junction bases numbered 5, after V lost 3 bases and J lost 5 bases. CDR3 length equals 15 residues. The CDR3 sequence is CAISELAGGPNEQYF. The CDR3 DNA follows: TGTGCCATCAGTGAACTAGCGGGAGGCCCCAACGAGCAGTACTTC.

Points on this clonotype: A read error is possible here, since a much larger clone lies one base away. The V call is TRBV6-9, the J call TRBJ2-3; no definite D call. The germline V gene has CDR1 MNHGY and CDR2 SVAAGI. The CDR3 sequence is 15 residues long. CDR3 DNA: TGTGCCAGCAGTTACGTTGGGCTGAGCATAGATACGCAGTATTTT. It yields the protein CASSYVGLSIDTQYF.

This clonotype was observed at least ten times. The rearrangement links TRBV20-1 to TRBJ2-7; possible D gene TRBD2, 6 bases. The CDR3 sequence is 12 residues long. Germline V gene data show CDR1 as DFQATT and CDR2 as SNEGSKA (reference sequence). V was pared by 8 bases and J by 4 bases, with 15 bases between. This CDR3 reads CSPWGEGYEQYF. The CDR3 DNA is TGCAGTCCATGGGGGGAAGGGTACGAGCAGTACTTC.